This entry lists 17 T cell receptor beta chains sequenced from one sample in a study of monozygotic twins with cystic fibrosis. Profiled with immunoSEQ multiplex PCR; TCRdb holds only in-frame clones, not every one. The data hold approximately 25,000 clones, with about 91% observed a single time. Sample: blood. Receptors originate from a girl aged 2 to 10 with cystic fibrosis.

This sequence joins TRBV19 and TRBJ1-2, with D unresolved. The V end lost 3 bases, the J end lost 8 bases, and 13 bases lay between the germline ends. The germline V gene encodes CDR1 LNHDA and CDR2 SQIVND (reference sequence). The CDR3 is 13 residues long. The CDR3 spells CASSMRGARGYTF. The CDR3 region has the DNA TGTGCCAGTAGTATGCGGGGTGCAAGGGGCTACACCTTC. Full variable domain (outside the CDR3, taken from reference TRBV19 and TRBJ1-2): DGGITQSPKYLFRKEGQNVTLSCEQNLNHDAMYWYRQDPGQGLRLIYYSQIVNDFQKGDIAEGYSVSREKKESFPLTVTSAQKNPTAFYLCASSMRGARGYTFGSGTRLTVV.

The sample holds one count of this clone. The J gene is TRBJ2-1, the V gene TRBV7-2; the D is unclear. The germline V and J ends were trimmed by 0 bases and 8 bases, with 2 bases remaining between them. The CDR3 sequence is 11 residues long. The V gene's germline CDR1 is SGHTA and CDR2 FQGNSA. CDR3 DNA sequence: TGTGCCAGCAGCTTAGCCTATGAGCAGTTCTTC. As protein: CASSLAYEQFF.

V and J are TRBV13 and TRBJ2-2; 7 bases are a match to TRBD1. The CDR3 runs to 16 residues. Germline V gene lookup returns CDR1 PRHDT and CDR2 FYEKMQ (reference sequence). Trimming removed 4 bases from V and 4 bases from J; junction bases left unmatched: 9. In nucleotides, the CDR3 is TGTGCCAGCAGCTATAAGACAGGGCGCGGCACCGGGGAGCTGTTTTTT. Its translation: CASSYKTGRGTGELFF.

V and J are TRBV7-8 and TRBJ1-3; D is unresolved. The CDR3 spans 21 residues. CDR1 and CDR2 from the germline V gene are SGHVS and FQNEAQ. Trimming removed 6 bases from V and 0 bases from J, with 30 bases in between. The CDR3 here is CASSHTVPIRATLSSGNTIYF. The CDR3 region has the DNA TGTGCCAGCAGTCACACCGTCCCTATTAGGGCCACTCTCTCCTCTGGAAACACCATATATTTT. Full variable domain (remainder filled in from reference TRBV7-8 and TRBJ1-3): GAGVSQSPRYKVAKRGQDVALRCDPISGHVSLFWYQQALGQGPEFLTYFQNEAQLDKSGLPSDRFFAERPEGSVSTLKIQRTQQEDSAVYLCASSHTVPIRATLSSGNTIYFGEGSWLTVV.

The chain recombines TRBV5-4 with TRBJ1-5; 7 bases align to TRBD1. The ends lost 3 bases at V and 6 bases at J; junction bases unmatched: 6. Per the germline V gene, CDR1 is SGHNT and CDR2 is YYREEE (reference sequence). This CDR3 has 14 residues. CDR3 in amino acids: CASSSRDSGQPQHF. CDR3 nucleotides: TGTGCCAGCAGCTCCCGGGACAGTGGTCAGCCCCAGCATTTT.

The V and J genes are TRBV30 and TRBJ1-3; D uncertain. This CDR3 comprises 13 residues. Deletions cut 5 bases from V and 2 bases from J, with 10 bases between. Germline CDR1 GTSNPN, CDR2 SVGIG (reference sequence). The CDR3 nucleotides are TGTGCCTGGGTGACGACGGCTGGAAACACCATATATTTT. Translation: CAWVTTAGNTIYF.

The chain is built from TRBV29-1 and TRBJ2-1; D possibly corresponds to TRBD1 (5 bases). V lost 4 bases, J lost 8 bases, and 21 bases lay in between. The CDR3 length is 15 residues. Germline CDR1 reads SQVTM; CDR2 reads ANQGSEA. The DNA for the CDR3 is TGCAGCGTTGCCCCCGGACACTACGATTACGATGAGCAGTTCTTC. It translates to CSVAPGHYDYDEQFF.

V is TRBV7-6 and J is TRBJ2-7; TRBD1 aligns across 8 bases. Germline CDR1 and CDR2: SGHVS and FNYEAQ. The CDR3 runs 16 residues. With V trimmed by 0 bases and J by 2 bases, 6 bases remained unmatched. CDR3: CASSLAPTGGPYEQYF. CDR3 DNA: TGTGCCAGCAGCTTAGCGCCCACAGGGGGTCCCTACGAGCAGTACTTC.

The chain is built from TRBV19 and TRBJ2-2; D gene uncertain. The CDR3 has 14 amino acids. The V gene's germline CDR1 is LNHDA and CDR2 SQIVND (reference sequence). The germline V and J ends were trimmed by 7 bases and 0 bases, with 9 bases remaining between them. The CDR3 nucleotides are TGTGCCAGTACCCTATGGCCGAACACCGGGGAGCTGTTTTTT. Protein sequence: CASTLWPNTGELFF.

V usage is TRBV2 and J usage is TRBJ2-5, with 7 bases matching TRBD1. V gave up 5 bases and J gave up 2 bases; unmatched junction bases: 8. This CDR3 region has 15 residues. CDR1 is SNHLY, CDR2 FYNNEI, per germline. The CDR3 DNA follows: TGTGCCAGCAGTTTGGGACAGACTTATCAAGAGACCCAGTACTTC. It yields the protein CASSLGQTYQETQYF.

This sequence joins TRBV25-1 and TRBJ2-1; D is perhaps TRBD1 or TRBD2 (6 bases each). Germline values: CDR1 MGHDK, CDR2 SYGVNS. This CDR3 is built from 12 residues. Deletions cut 5 bases from V and 12 bases from J, with 14 bases between. The CDR3 bases are TGTGCCAGCAGTTATTTGGGGGGCGTGCAGTTCTTC. Its protein is CASSYLGGVQFF.

V usage is TRBV2 and J usage is TRBJ2-1; TRBD2 matches at 8 bases. Germline-derived CDR1 and CDR2 are SNHLY and FYNNEI. Trimming cost V 7 bases and J 6 bases; bases outside gene matches: 5. The CDR3 length is 13 residues. CDR3 loop: CASTGLASNEQFF. The CDR3 DNA reads TGTGCCAGCACCGGACTAGCCTCCAATGAGCAGTTCTTC.

This chain connects TRBV5-1 to TRBJ1-2; D remains ambiguous. With 5 bases removed from V and 2 bases from J, the gap between germline ends came to 10 bases. CDR3 size: 13 residues. Germline CDR1 reads SGHRS; CDR2 reads YFSETQ. For the CDR3, the DNA is TGCGCCAGCAGGGAACGGACCAACTATGGCTACACCTTC. Amino acid sequence: CASRERTNYGYTF.

In this sample, this clone turned up once. The chain uses TRBV10-3 and TRBJ1-4; possibly TRBD1 for D (5 bases). CDR1 and CDR2 from the germline V gene are ENHRY and SYGVKD. Trimming stripped 2 bases from V and 8 bases from J, with 21 bases between. The CDR3 sequence is 17 residues long. The CDR3 protein is CAISELLGEGHKEKLFF. CDR3 nucleotides: TGTGCCATCAGTGAGCTCCTCGGGGAGGGGCATAAAGAAAAACTGTTTTTT.

The chain combines TRBV27 with TRBJ1-2; 8 nucleotides agree with TRBD1. Germline CDR1 MNHEY, CDR2 SMNVEV (reference sequence). The CDR3 is 15 residues long. The V and J ends lost 7 bases and 7 bases, in that order; junction bases with no gene match: 14. The CDR3 region has the DNA TGTGCCAGCATCTTACAGCTTGACAGGGGCGGTGGCTACACCTTC. It is translated as CASILQLDRGGGYTF.

This rearrangement joins TRBV13 to TRBJ2-3, with D possibly being TRBD1 or TRBD2 (6 bases each). V lost 1 base, J lost 5 bases, and 19 bases lay in between. Germline values: CDR1 PRHDT, CDR2 FYEKMQ (reference sequence). This CDR3 spans 17 amino acids. The DNA of the CDR3 is TGTGCCAGCAGCTTAGTCGTCGGGGGACATAATGAAGATACGCAGTATTTT. Protein: CASSLVVGGHNEDTQYF.

This sequence joins TRBV7-6 and TRBJ1-2, with no clear D. Germline V gene data show CDR1 as SGHVS and CDR2 as FNYEAQ. Trimming pared 2 bases from V and 4 bases from J, leaving 11 bases between. The length of the CDR3 is 14 residues. CDR3 in amino acids: CASSLMAGPYGYTF. Written as DNA, the CDR3 is TGTGCCAGCAGCTTAATGGCAGGCCCCTATGGCTACACCTTC.